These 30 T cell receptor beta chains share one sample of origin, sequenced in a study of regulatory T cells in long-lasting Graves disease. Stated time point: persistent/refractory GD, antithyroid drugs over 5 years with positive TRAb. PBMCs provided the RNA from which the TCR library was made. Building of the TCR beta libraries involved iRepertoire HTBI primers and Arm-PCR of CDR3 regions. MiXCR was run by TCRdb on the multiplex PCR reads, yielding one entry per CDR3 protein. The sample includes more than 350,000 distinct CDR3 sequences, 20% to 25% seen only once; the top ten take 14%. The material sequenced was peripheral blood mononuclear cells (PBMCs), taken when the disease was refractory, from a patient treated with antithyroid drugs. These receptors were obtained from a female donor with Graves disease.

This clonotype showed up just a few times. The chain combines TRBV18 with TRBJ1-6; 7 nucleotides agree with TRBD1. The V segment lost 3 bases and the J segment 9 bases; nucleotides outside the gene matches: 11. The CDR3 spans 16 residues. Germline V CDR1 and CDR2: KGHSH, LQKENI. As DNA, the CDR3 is TGTGCCAGCTCACCCAGATTGGGACAGTGGAGTTCACCCCTCCACTTT. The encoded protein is CASSPRLGQWSSPLHF.

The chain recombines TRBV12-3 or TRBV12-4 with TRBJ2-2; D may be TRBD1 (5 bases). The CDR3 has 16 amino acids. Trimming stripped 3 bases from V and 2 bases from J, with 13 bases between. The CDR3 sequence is CASSFYRRANTGELFF. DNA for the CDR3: TGTGCCAGCAGTTTTTATCGCAGGGCCAACACCGGGGAGCTGTTTTTT.

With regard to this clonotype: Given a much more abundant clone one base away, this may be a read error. CDR3 DNA: TGTGCCAGCAGCCGCACTGGCGATTCACTAGGGACCCAGTACTTC. It is translated as CASSRTGDSLGTQYF. This chain uses TRBV7-3 with TRBJ2-5; D perhaps matches TRBD2 (5 bases). This CDR3 is built from 15 residues. Germline loops: CDR1 SGHTA, CDR2 FQGTGA. V lost 5 bases and J lost 7, with 20 bases in between.

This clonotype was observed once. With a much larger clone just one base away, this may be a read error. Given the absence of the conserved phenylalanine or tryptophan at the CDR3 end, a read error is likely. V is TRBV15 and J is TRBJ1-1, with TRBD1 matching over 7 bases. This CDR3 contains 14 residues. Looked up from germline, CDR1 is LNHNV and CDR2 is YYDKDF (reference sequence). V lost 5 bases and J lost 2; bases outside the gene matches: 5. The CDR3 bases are TGTGCCACCAGCCGCGACAGGGCCAACACTGAAGCTTTCCTT. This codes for CATSRDRANTEAFL.

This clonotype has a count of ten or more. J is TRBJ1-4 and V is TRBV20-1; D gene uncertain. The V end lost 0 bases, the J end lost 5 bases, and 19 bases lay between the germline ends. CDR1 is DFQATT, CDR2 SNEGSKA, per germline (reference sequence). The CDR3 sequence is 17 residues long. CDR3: CSARDVRRRWPNEKLFF. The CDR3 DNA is TGCAGTGCTAGAGATGTCCGACGTCGTTGGCCAAATGAAAAACTGTTTTTT.

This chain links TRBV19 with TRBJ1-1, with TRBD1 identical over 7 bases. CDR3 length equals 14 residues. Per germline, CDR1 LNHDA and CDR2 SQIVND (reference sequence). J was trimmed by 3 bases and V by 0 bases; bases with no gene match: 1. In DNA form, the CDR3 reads TGTGCCAGTAGTATAGATGGGACAGACACTGAAGCTTTCTTT. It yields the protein CASSIDGTDTEAFF.

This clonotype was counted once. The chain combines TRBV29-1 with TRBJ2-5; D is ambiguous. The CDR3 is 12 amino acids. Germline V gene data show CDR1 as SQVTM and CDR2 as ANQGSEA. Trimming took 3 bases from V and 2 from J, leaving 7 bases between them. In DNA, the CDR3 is TGCAGCGTTGATATCTTGCAAGAGACCCAGTACTTC. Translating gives CSVDILQETQYF.

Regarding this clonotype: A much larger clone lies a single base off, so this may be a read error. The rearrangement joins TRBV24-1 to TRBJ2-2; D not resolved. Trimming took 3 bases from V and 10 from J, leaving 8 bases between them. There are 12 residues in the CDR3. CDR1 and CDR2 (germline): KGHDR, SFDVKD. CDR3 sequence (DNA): TGTGCCACCAGTGATCGCCCTGAGGAGCTGTTTTTT. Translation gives CATSDRPEELFF.

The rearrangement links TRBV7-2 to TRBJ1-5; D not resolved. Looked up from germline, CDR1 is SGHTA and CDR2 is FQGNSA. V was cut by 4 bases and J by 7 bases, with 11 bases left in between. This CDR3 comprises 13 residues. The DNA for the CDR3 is TGTGCCAGCAGCTCAAACTCGGTGCAGCCCCAGCATTTT. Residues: CASSSNSVQPQHF.

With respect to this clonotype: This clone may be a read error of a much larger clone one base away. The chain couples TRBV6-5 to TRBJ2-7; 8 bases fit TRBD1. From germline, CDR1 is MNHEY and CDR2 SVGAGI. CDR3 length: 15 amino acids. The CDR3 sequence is CACSYSGTGSYEQYF. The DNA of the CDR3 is TGTGCCTGCAGTTACTCAGGGACAGGCTCCTACGAGCAGTACTTC.

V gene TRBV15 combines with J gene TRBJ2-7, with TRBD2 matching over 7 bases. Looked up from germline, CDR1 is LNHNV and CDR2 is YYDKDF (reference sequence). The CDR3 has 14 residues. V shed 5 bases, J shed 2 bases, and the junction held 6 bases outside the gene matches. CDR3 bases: TGTGCCACCAGCCCAAGCGGGGCCACCTACGAGCAGTACTTC. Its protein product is CATSPSGATYEQYF.

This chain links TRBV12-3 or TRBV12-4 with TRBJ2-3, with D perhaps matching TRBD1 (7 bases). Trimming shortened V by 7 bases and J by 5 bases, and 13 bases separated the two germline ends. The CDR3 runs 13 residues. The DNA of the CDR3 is TGTGCCAGCACCTACAGGGGAGGAGATACGCAGTATTTT. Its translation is CASTYRGGDTQYF.

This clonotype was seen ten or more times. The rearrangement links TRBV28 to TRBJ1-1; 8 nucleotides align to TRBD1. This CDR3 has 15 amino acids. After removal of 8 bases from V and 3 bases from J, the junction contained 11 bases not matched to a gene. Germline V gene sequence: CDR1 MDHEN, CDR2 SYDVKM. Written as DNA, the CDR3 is TGTGCCAGCTTTAGTAGGACAGGGACTTACACTGAAGCTTTCTTT. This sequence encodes CASFSRTGTYTEAFF.

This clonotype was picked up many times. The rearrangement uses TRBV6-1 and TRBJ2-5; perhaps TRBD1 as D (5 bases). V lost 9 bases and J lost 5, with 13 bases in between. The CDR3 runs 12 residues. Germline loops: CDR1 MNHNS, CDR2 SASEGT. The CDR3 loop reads CASEGVTETQYF. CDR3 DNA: TGTGCCAGTGAAGGGGTAACGGAGACCCAGTACTTC.

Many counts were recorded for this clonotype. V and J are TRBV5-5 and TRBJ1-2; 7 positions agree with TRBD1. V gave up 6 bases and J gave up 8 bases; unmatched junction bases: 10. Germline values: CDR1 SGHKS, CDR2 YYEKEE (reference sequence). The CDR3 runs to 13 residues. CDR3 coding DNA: TGTGCCAGCACTCTGGGACAGCTGGAGGGCTACACCTTC. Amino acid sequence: CASTLGQLEGYTF.

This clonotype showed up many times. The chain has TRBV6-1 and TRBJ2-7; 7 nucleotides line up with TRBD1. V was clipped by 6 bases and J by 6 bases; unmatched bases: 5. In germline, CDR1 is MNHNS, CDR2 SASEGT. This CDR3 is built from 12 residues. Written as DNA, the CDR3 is TGTGCCAGCAGGACAGGGTCCCGCGAGCAGTACTTC. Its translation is CASRTGSREQYF.

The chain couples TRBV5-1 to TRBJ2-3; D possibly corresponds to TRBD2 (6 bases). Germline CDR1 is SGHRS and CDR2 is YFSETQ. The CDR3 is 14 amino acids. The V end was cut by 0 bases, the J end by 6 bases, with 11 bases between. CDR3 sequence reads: CASSLGTSLDTQYF. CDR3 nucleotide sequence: TGCGCCAGCAGCTTGGGAACTAGCTTGGATACGCAGTATTTT.

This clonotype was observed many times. The CDR3: CASSTGAMSTQYF. CDR3 nucleotides: TGTGCCAGCTCCACAGGGGCTATGTCGACCCAGTACTTC. This rearrangement joins TRBV11-2 to TRBJ2-5, with 7 nucleotides matching TRBD1. This CDR3 has 13 residues. From germline, CDR1 is SGHAT and CDR2 FQNNGV. V trimming: 8 bases; J trimming: 7 bases; junction bases outside the gene matches: 10.

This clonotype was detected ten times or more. DNA of the CDR3: TGTGCCAGCAGTCCCGCCGGGACAGGTCCCCCCGAGCAGTACTTC. Translating gives CASSPAGTGPPEQYF. The rearrangement uses TRBV28 and TRBJ2-7; 8 nucleotides line up with TRBD1. CDR3 length equals 15 residues. Germline trimming cut 5 bases from V and 6 bases from J; bases unmatched to any gene: 12. The germline V gene has CDR1 MDHEN and CDR2 SYDVKM.

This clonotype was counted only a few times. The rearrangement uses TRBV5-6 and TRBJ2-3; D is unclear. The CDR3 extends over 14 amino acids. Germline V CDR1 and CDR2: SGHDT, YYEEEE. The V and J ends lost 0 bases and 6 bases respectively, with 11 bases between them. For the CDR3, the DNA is TGTGCCAGCAGCTTGGCCAGGCGGTCTGATACGCAGTATTTT. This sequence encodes CASSLARRSDTQYF.

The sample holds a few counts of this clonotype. The CDR3 spells CASSPEGLAETYEQYF. CDR3 nucleotide sequence: TGTGCCAGCAGCCCTGAGGGACTAGCGGAGACCTACGAGCAGTACTTC. V usage is TRBV7-9 and J usage is TRBJ2-7; 11 bases map to TRBD2. In germline, CDR1 is SEHNR, CDR2 FQNEAQ (reference sequence). The CDR3 spans 16 residues. Unmatched junction bases numbered 8, after V lost 5 bases and J lost 2 bases.

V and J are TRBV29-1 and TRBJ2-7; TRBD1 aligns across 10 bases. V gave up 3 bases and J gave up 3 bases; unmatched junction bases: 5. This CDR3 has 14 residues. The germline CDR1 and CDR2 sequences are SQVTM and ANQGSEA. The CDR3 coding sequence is TGCAGCGTTGATGAGGGACAGGGGCGCTACGAGCAGTACTTC. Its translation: CSVDEGQGRYEQYF.

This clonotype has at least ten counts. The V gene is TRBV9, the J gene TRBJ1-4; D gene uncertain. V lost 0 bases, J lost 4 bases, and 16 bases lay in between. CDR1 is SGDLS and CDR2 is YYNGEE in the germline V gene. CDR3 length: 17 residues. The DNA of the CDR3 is TGTGCCAGCAGCGTAGGAACCATGGTTGGGGTTAATGAAAAACTGTTTTTT. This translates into CASSVGTMVGVNEKLFF. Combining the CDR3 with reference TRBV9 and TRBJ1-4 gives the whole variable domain DSGVTQTPKHLITATGQRVTLRCSPRSGDLSVYWYQQSLDQGLQFLIQYYNGEERAKGNILERFSAQQFPDLHSELNLSSLELGDSALYFCASSVGTMVGVNEKLFFGSGTQLSVL.

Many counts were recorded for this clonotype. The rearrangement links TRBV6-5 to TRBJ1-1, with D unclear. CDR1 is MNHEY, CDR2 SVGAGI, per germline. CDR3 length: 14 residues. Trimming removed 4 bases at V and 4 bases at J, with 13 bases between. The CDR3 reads CASSLKEKSTEAFF. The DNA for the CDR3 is TGTGCCAGCAGTTTAAAGGAGAAGAGCACTGAAGCTTTCTTT.

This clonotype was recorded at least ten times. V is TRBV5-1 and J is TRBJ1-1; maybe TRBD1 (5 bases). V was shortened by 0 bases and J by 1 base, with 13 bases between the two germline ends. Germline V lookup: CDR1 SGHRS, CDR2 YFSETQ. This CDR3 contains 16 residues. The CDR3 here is CASSLGYDSPNTEAFF. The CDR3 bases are TGCGCCAGCAGCTTGGGGTACGACAGCCCGAACACTGAAGCTTTCTTT.

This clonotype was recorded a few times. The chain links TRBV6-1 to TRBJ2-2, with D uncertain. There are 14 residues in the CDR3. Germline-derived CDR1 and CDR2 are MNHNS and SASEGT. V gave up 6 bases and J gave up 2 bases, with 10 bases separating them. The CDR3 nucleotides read TGTGCCAGCAGGACTGTAGAAAACACCGGGGAGCTGTTTTTT. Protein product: CASRTVENTGELFF.

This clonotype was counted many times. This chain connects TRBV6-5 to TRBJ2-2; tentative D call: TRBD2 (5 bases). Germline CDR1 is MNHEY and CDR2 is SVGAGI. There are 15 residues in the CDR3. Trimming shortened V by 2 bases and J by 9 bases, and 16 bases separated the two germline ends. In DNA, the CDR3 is TGTGCCAGCAGTTACGGTTTAGAGGGCGGACGGGAGCTGTTTTTT. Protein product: CASSYGLEGGRELFF.

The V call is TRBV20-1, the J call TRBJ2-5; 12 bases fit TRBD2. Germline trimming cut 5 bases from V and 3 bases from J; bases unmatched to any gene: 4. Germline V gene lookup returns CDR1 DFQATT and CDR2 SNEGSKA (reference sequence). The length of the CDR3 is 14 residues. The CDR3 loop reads CSASTSGRKETQYF. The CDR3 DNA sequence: TGCAGTGCTTCGACTAGCGGGAGAAAAGAGACCCAGTACTTC.

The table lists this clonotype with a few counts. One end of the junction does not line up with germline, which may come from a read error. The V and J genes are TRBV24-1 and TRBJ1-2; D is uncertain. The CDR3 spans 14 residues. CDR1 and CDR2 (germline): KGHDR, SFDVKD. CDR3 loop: CATSEGIVNDGYTF. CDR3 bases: TGTGCCACCAGTGAAGGAATCGTTAACGATGGCTACACCTTC.

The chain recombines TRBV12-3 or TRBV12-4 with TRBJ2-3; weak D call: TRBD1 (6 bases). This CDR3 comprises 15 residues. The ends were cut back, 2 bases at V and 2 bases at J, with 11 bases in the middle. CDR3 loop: CASSLQGKYTDTQYF. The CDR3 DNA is TGTGCCAGCAGTTTACAGGGGAAATACACAGATACGCAGTATTTT.